The 14 T cell receptor beta chains presented below share a single source sample, sequenced in a study of blood T cell repertoires in COVID-19. TCRdb's copy holds only in-frame clones and misses some; the assay was immunoSEQ multiplex PCR. This sample has about 100,000 clones, with around 83% found just once. Material for sequencing was peripheral blood. Receptors originate from a woman between 65 and 79 years old with acute or convalescent COVID-19.

Here the CDR3 reads CASNRGLNYGYTF. CDR3 coding DNA: TGTGCCAGCAATCGAGGACTCAACTATGGCTACACCTTC. The chain joins TRBV28 to TRBJ1-2; unclear D gene. Trimming removed 7 bases at V and 2 bases at J, with 11 bases between. The germline V gene encodes CDR1 MDHEN and CDR2 SYDVKM. CDR3 length: 13 residues.

The chain couples TRBV28 to TRBJ1-2, with D maybe TRBD1 (6 bases). Trimming took off 6 bases at V and 1 base at J, with 18 bases between the two ends. Germline V gene sequence: CDR1 MDHEN, CDR2 SYDVKM. The CDR3 totals 16 residues. Here the CDR3 DNA reads TGTGCCAGCAGCTACGGACAGCCACCACTTAACTATGGCTACACCTTC. This codes for CASSYGQPPLNYGYTF.

This chain connects TRBV19 to TRBJ1-2; D gene ambiguous. This CDR3 has 13 residues. Trimming left V 7 bases short and J 8 bases short, with 17 bases between. Germline lookup yields CDR1 LNHDA and CDR2 SQIVND (reference sequence). The CDR3 DNA sequence: TGTGCCAGTAAACCGGAACGGGTCAGCGGCTACACCTTC. Translating it yields CASKPERVSGYTF. The full variable domain, its missing parts supplied by reference TRBV19 and TRBJ1-2, is DGGITQSPKYLFRKEGQNVTLSCEQNLNHDAMYWYRQDPGQGLRLIYYSQIVNDFQKGDIAEGYSVSREKKESFPLTVTSAQKNPTAFYLCASKPERVSGYTFGSGTRLTVV.

The chain joins TRBV11-3 to TRBJ2-3, with 12 bases aligning to TRBD1. The germline V gene encodes CDR1 SGHNT and CDR2 YENEEA. J gave up 6 bases and V 2 bases, and 9 bases lay outside the gene matches. The CDR3 extends over 17 amino acids. The CDR3 protein is CASSLSPGQGALDTQYF. CDR3 nucleotides: TGTGCCAGCAGCTTAAGTCCGGGACAGGGGGCATTGGATACGCAGTATTTT.

The V gene is TRBV28, the J gene TRBJ2-7; no clear D. V was shortened by 4 bases and J by 0 bases, with 16 bases between the two germline ends. Germline-derived CDR1 and CDR2 are MDHEN and SYDVKM. CDR3 length: 16 residues. CDR3 protein: CASSSPAVPSSYEQYF. DNA of the CDR3: TGTGCCAGCAGTTCCCCCGCGGTCCCTAGCTCCTACGAGCAGTACTTC. Based on the CDR3 plus reference TRBV28 and TRBJ2-7, the full variable domain is DVKVTQSSRYLVKRTGEKVFLECVQDMDHENMFWYRQDPGLGLRLIYFSYDVKMKEKGDIPEGYSVSREKKERFSLILESASTNQTSMYLCASSSPAVPSSYEQYFGPGTRLTVT.

This clone was recorded once. The V call is TRBV30, the J call TRBJ2-2, with 7 bases aligning to TRBD1. The CDR3 runs 15 residues. CDR1 GTSNPN and CDR2 SVGIG come from the germline V gene (reference sequence). Trimming at V came to 3 bases and at J to 2 bases, leaving 6 bases not matched to a gene. CDR3 loop: CAWSPTGINTGELFF. In DNA, the CDR3 is TGTGCCTGGAGCCCGACAGGGATCAACACCGGGGAGCTGTTTTTT.

This clone has a single count. This chain connects TRBV5-8 to TRBJ1-2, with TRBD1 matching 9 bases. This CDR3 has 14 residues. Per the germline V gene, CDR1 is SGHTS and CDR2 is YDEGEE. V trimming: 1 base; J trimming: 7 bases; junction bases outside the gene matches: 5. Written as DNA, the CDR3 is TGTGCCAGCAGCTTGAAACAGGGGGCTCTTGGCTACACCTTC. Its protein is CASSLKQGALGYTF. Combining the CDR3 with reference TRBV5-8 and TRBJ1-2 gives the whole variable domain EAGVTQSPTHLIKTRGQQATLRCSPISGHTSVYWYQQALGLGLQFLLWYDEGEERNRGNFPPRFSGRQFPNYSSELNVNALELEDSALYLCASSLKQGALGYTFGSGTRLTVV.

This sequence joins TRBV11-2 and TRBJ1-4; D gene ambiguous. There are 13 residues in the CDR3. V dropped 5 bases and J dropped 4 bases, with 8 bases sitting between them. Germline CDR1 is SGHAT and CDR2 is FQNNGV. The CDR3 nucleotides are TGTGCCAGCAGCCCCGAGGGTAATGAAAAACTGTTTTTT. Translated, it gives CASSPEGNEKLFF.

The chain employs TRBV12-3 or TRBV12-4 and TRBJ1-3, with 7 bases that match TRBD1. The CDR3 consists of 12 residues. The J segment lost 4 bases and the V segment lost 10 bases, leaving 4 bases of the junction unmatched. CDR3 bases: TGTGCCACCCGACAGGGAGGAAACACCATATATTTT. As protein: CATRQGGNTIYF.

Turning to this clone: Germline is not matched at one junction end, which may reflect a read error. In DNA form, the CDR3 reads TGTGCCAGCAGTTTATCCTCTAATTCACCCCTCCACTTT. As protein: CASSLSSNSPLHF. The chain uses TRBV28 and TRBJ1-6; D remains unclear. The germline V gene encodes CDR1 MDHEN and CDR2 SYDVKM. The CDR3 length is 13 residues.

This clone was observed a single time. V usage is TRBV7-9 and J usage is TRBJ1-3; possible D gene TRBD1, 6 bases. The CDR3 covers 16 residues. Germline CDR1 reads SEHNR; CDR2 reads FQNEAQ (reference sequence). The V gene lost 8 bases and the J gene lost 8 bases, with 25 bases spanning the gap. Here the CDR3 reads CASLPPWGPRGDTIYF. The CDR3 region has the DNA TGTGCCAGCTTGCCGCCGTGGGGGCCACGCGGAGACACCATATATTTT.

The chain couples TRBV2 to TRBJ1-5, with TRBD1 matching 9 bases. V shed 8 bases, J shed 7 bases, and the junction held 3 bases outside the gene matches. The germline V gene encodes CDR1 SNHLY and CDR2 FYNNEI. This CDR3 spans 12 amino acids. This chain's CDR3 is CASRQGDQPQHF. DNA of the CDR3: TGTGCCAGCCGACAGGGGGACCAGCCCCAGCATTTT.

This sequence joins TRBV6-5 and TRBJ1-5; 10 bases fit TRBD1. Trimming at V came to 6 bases and at J to 5 bases, leaving 4 bases not matched to a gene. The CDR3 spans 14 residues. The V gene's germline CDR1 is MNHEY and CDR2 SVGAGI. The CDR3 protein is CASSGTGDHQPQHF. CDR3 DNA sequence: TGTGCCAGCAGCGGGACAGGGGACCATCAGCCCCAGCATTTT.

This clone was found once. V and J are TRBV7-3 and TRBJ2-3; 7 bases are a match to TRBD2. The CDR3 is 14 amino acids. The trim removed 5 bases at V and 2 bases at J, leaving 4 bases unmatched. Germline CDR1 is SGHTA and CDR2 is FQGTGA. The CDR3 DNA sequence: TGTGCCAGCAGCCTGGGAGGGACCACAGATACGCAGTATTTT. This translates into CASSLGGTTDTQYF.